These 17 T cell receptor beta chains were sequenced from one sample in a study of beta chain features in type 1 diabetes. These receptors' targets are unknown. The study reverse transcribed the entire isolated RNA, so it sequenced expressed TCRB transcripts. Repertoires were generated with immunoSEQ multiplex PCR, while TCRdb's copy carries only in-frame clones and drops some. The sample lists around 130,000 clones, around 9% occurring once. Study-wide results and caveats: All four CD4+ subsets from Type 1 diabetes patients carried moderately but significantly shorter TCRB CDR3s.

Sequenced material: central memory CD4+ T cells from blood. These TCRs come from a man under 40 with type 1 diabetes.

This clone occurred a few times. V is TRBV23-1 and J is TRBJ1-2; tentative D call: TRBD1 (5 bases). TRBV23-1 is an ORF; its function is uncertain. V shed 0 bases and J shed 6 bases, with 20 bases lying between them. The CDR3 covers 17 residues. The CDR3 here is CASSQSIRRESGDGYTF. As DNA, the CDR3 is TGCGCCAGCAGTCAATCCATTAGACGGGAGTCGGGGGATGGCTACACCTTC.

This clone has more than one count but fewer than ten. This chain uses TRBV5-4 with TRBJ1-1; D is perhaps TRBD1 (6 bases). Germline V gene data show CDR1 as SGHNT and CDR2 as YYREEE (reference sequence). The V end lost 4 bases, the J end lost 7 bases, and 14 bases lay between the germline ends. This CDR3 contains 13 residues. CDR3 protein: CASSPGTHLEAFF. The CDR3 bases are TGTGCCAGCAGCCCCGGGACACACCTTGAAGCTTTCTTT. Full variable domain (missing parts from reference TRBV5-4 and TRBJ1-1): ETGVTQSPTHLIKTRGQQVTLRCSSQSGHNTVSWYQQALGQGPQFIFQYYREEENGRGNFPPRFSGLQFPNYSSELNVNALELDDSALYLCASSPGTHLEAFFGQGTRLTVV.

This clone turned up a few times. V usage is TRBV30 and J usage is TRBJ2-7, with D possibly TRBD2 on 5 matching bases. Per germline, CDR1 GTSNPN and CDR2 SVGIG (reference sequence). Trimming removed 8 bases from V and 1 base from J, with 9 bases in between. The CDR3 runs to 11 residues. CDR3 nucleotides: TGTGCCGGGTCGGGATCCTACGAGCAGTACTTC. Protein product: CAGSGSYEQYF.

This clone was counted a few times. CDR3 amino acids: CASSHQGTGANVLTF. In nucleotides, the CDR3 is TGTGCCAGCAGCCATCAGGGGACTGGGGCCAACGTCCTGACTTTC. V and J are TRBV5-4 and TRBJ2-6, with D tentatively TRBD1 (6 bases). Germline V gives CDR1 SGHNT, CDR2 YYREEE (reference sequence). The CDR3 has 15 amino acids. Trimming took off 4 bases at V and 2 bases at J, with 10 bases between the two ends.

This clone was observed a few times. The rearrangement uses TRBV11-2 and TRBJ1-1, with D uncertain. Trimming stripped 2 bases from V and 2 bases from J, with 18 bases between. Germline CDR1 and CDR2: SGHAT and FQNNGV. This CDR3 has 17 residues. CDR3 amino acids: CASSLMGPGIYNTEAFF. The DNA for the CDR3 is TGTGCCAGCAGCTTAATGGGCCCGGGGATTTACAACACTGAAGCTTTCTTT.

This clone showed up just a few times. The rearrangement links TRBV27 to TRBJ1-1, with D perhaps TRBD1 (5 bases). V was clipped by 6 bases and J by 7 bases, with 9 bases between them. Per germline, CDR1 MNHEY and CDR2 SMNVEV (reference sequence). This CDR3 is built from 11 residues. CDR3: CASSQGSEAFF. The CDR3 DNA reads as TGTGCCAGCAGCCAGGGTAGTGAAGCTTTCTTT.

Concerning this clone: A read error may produce the germline difference seen at one junction end. The CDR3 DNA follows: TGTGCCAGTAGTCTCACCGACAGGGGTTCCATCTACTTT. Protein: CASSLTDRGSIYF. The J gene is TRBJ1-6, the V gene TRBV19; 8 nucleotides align to TRBD1. Germline CDR1 reads LNHDA; CDR2 reads SQIVND (reference sequence). CDR3 length: 13 amino acids.

This clone was found a few times. The chain links TRBV7-2 to TRBJ2-7; the D gene is possibly TRBD1 (6 bases). CDR1 and CDR2 (germline): SGHTA, FQGNSA. Trimming shortened V by 4 bases and J by 7 bases, and 14 bases separated the two germline ends. The CDR3 is made up of 13 amino acids. The DNA for the CDR3 is TGTGCCAGCAGCTACGCAGGGGTGGAGGAGCAGTACTTC. Translating it yields CASSYAGVEEQYF.

The chain has TRBV5-1 and TRBJ2-6; TRBD1 might be the D (5 bases). Germline V gene sequence: CDR1 SGHRS, CDR2 YFSETQ. Trimming removed 1 base from V and 0 bases from J, with 11 bases in between. The CDR3 totals 17 residues. The CDR3: CASSLTGTPSGANVLTF. The CDR3 DNA sequence: TGCGCCAGCAGCTTGACAGGTACCCCCTCTGGGGCCAACGTCCTGACTTTC.

This chain connects TRBV15 to TRBJ1-5; weak D call: TRBD1 (5 bases). Trimming stripped 5 bases from V and 3 bases from J, with 17 bases between. The CDR3 totals 16 residues. The V gene's germline CDR1 is LNHNV and CDR2 YYDKDF (reference sequence). The CDR3 coding sequence is TGTGCCACCAGCTTAACCCCAGGGTTGAACAATCAGCCCCAGCATTTT. This codes for CATSLTPGLNNQPQHF.

This clone was recorded a few times. The V gene is TRBV7-2, the J gene TRBJ1-6, with D perhaps matching TRBD1 (6 bases). The CDR3 runs 15 residues. The V gene's germline CDR1 is SGHTA and CDR2 FQGNSA. The V and J ends lost 4 bases and 5 bases respectively, with 12 bases between them. CDR3 coding DNA: TGTGCCAGCAGCTCGTTCAGGGGCGATAATTCACCCCTCCACTTT. As protein: CASSSFRGDNSPLHF.

The rearrangement joins TRBV7-8 to TRBJ1-4; the D gene is possibly TRBD1 (5 bases). The CDR3 has 13 residues. CDR1 SGHVS and CDR2 FQNEAQ come from the germline V gene. Trimming shortened V by 7 bases and J by 8 bases, and 14 bases separated the two germline ends. The CDR3 reads CASTLGVGEKLFF. CDR3 bases: TGTGCCAGCACCCTAGGGGTAGGGGAAAAACTGTTTTTT.

This clone was counted a few times. This chain uses TRBV7-2 with TRBJ2-7; 9 bases are shared with TRBD1. CDR3 size: 14 residues. Germline V gene data show CDR1 as SGHTA and CDR2 as FQGNSA. V shed 5 bases and J 6 bases; nucleotides not matched to a gene: 8. CDR3 protein: CASSLGQGVGEQYF. DNA for the CDR3: TGTGCCAGCAGCCTGGGACAGGGCGTGGGCGAGCAGTACTTC.

V usage is TRBV18 and J usage is TRBJ2-1, with 10 bases aligning to TRBD1. J lost 8 bases, V lost 4 bases, and 5 bases had no gene match. CDR1 is KGHSH, CDR2 LQKENI, per germline. The CDR3 runs to 14 residues. DNA of the CDR3: TGTGCCAGCTCACTCCGGGACAGGGGAGATGAGCAGTTCTTC. It is translated as CASSLRDRGDEQFF. Drawing the rest from reference TRBV18 and TRBJ2-1, the complete variable domain is NAGVMQNPRHLVRRRGQEARLRCSPMKGHSHVYWYRQLPEEGLKFMVYLQKENIIDESGMPKERFSAEFPKEGPSILRIQQVVRGDSAAYFCASSLRDRGDEQFFGPGTRLTVL.

The rearrangement uses TRBV4-3 and TRBJ2-7; D not certain. Germline V gene lookup returns CDR1 LGHNA and CDR2 YSLEER. The CDR3 has 13 residues. Trimming cost V 4 bases and J 2 bases, with 9 bases left between them. CDR3 in DNA: TGCGCCAGCAGCCGTAAGCTCACCTACGAGCAGTACTTC. This sequence encodes CASSRKLTYEQYF.

This clone has just a few counts. This chain connects TRBV30 to TRBJ1-2; possible D gene TRBD1, 5 bases. The CDR3 sequence is 15 residues long. With 0 bases removed from V and 4 bases from J, the gap between germline ends came to 15 bases. Germline V CDR1 and CDR2: GTSNPN, SVGIG (reference sequence). The CDR3 protein is CAWSVGPGLVYGYTF. CDR3 nucleotide sequence: TGTGCCTGGAGTGTTGGGCCAGGGTTGGTCTATGGCTACACCTTC. The full variable domain, its missing parts supplied by reference TRBV30 and TRBJ1-2, is SQTIHQWPATLVQPVGSPLSLECTVEGTSNPNLYWYRQAAGRGLQLLFYSVGIGQISSEVPQNLSASRPQDRQFILSSKKLLLSDSGFYLCAWSVGPGLVYGYTFGSGTRLTVV.

This chain links TRBV2 with TRBJ2-5; D ambiguous. This CDR3 comprises 11 residues. Germline V gene lookup returns CDR1 SNHLY and CDR2 FYNNEI. V was shortened by 5 bases and J by 7 bases, with 8 bases between the two germline ends. The CDR3 sequence: CASSRLRTQYF. The CDR3 DNA is TGTGCCAGCAGTAGACTGAGGACCCAGTACTTC.